This T cell receptor (beta chain) was sequenced for a study of shared clonotypes between healthy human individuals. Study in general: Per donor, CD8 memory used one plate, CD8 naive used two, CD4 memory used three and CD4 naive used three.

In the authors' workflow: Without quality scores, immunoSEQ junctional reads could not be filtered like full-length reads. Only in-frame clones appear in the TCRdb table, and some are missing; sequencing was by immunoSEQ multiplex PCR. Clone size and the V and J calls come from that table; the DNA yielded D and trimming. The sample lists under 1,100,000 clones; approximately 78% were seen once. Turning to this clone: No antigen is known for it.

Regarding the study as a whole: Clonotype sharing across donors was expected to vary with sequencing depth.

This CDR3 has 13 residues. The rearrangement joins TRBV21-1 to TRBJ1-1. TRBV21-1 constitutes a pseudogene. This TCR came from a man between 18 and 35 years old in good health. Some clones in this sample may be carry-over from other donors' samples. The sample taken for sequencing was memory CD4+ T cells from PBMCs. Subset reported: CD45RA-negative fraction. The CDR3 is CASSKGKDTEAFF. CDR3 bases: TGTGCCAGCAGCAAAGGTAAAGACACTGAAGCTTTCTTT.